A single sample gave rise to the 27 T cell receptor beta chains below, sequenced in a study of T cells in localized non-small cell lung cancer. Some clones are missing from TCRdb's copy, which holds only in-frame ones; the method was immunoSEQ multiplex PCR. The sample yields 50,000 to 60,000 clones, 60% to 85% seen once. Here the sequenced sample was PBMCs, taken before any cancer treatment. The receptors come from a woman aged 40-75 years with stage II lung adenocarcinoma.

The CDR3 spells CASSLSPVRGELFF. For the CDR3, the DNA is TGTGCCAGCAGCTTAAGCCCCGTGAGGGGGGAGCTGTTTTTT. The chain uses TRBV7-3 and TRBJ2-2, with unresolved D. Germline V CDR1 and CDR2: SGHTA, FQGTGA. V was cut by 1 base and J by 8 bases, with 11 bases left in between. There are 14 residues in the CDR3.

The chain links TRBV2 to TRBJ2-7; no reliable D call. The germline V and J ends were trimmed by 6 bases and 0 bases, with 18 bases remaining between them. The length of the CDR3 is 16 residues. The germline CDR1 and CDR2 sequences are SNHLY and FYNNEI. For the CDR3, the DNA is TGTGCCAGCAGCCTCTTCGGTGGGGTAACCTCCTACGAGCAGTACTTC. Its protein is CASSLFGGVTSYEQYF.

The chain recombines TRBV28 with TRBJ1-1; the match to TRBD1 covers 7 bases. With 6 bases clipped from V and 1 base from J, the junction kept 5 bases outside the gene matches. CDR1 is MDHEN, CDR2 SYDVKM, per germline. The CDR3 sequence is 14 residues long. DNA of the CDR3: TGTGCCAGCAGGATACAGGGGTGGAACACTGAAGCTTTCTTT. Encoded protein: CASRIQGWNTEAFF.

CDR3 DNA: TGTGCCAGCAGCGTAGACGGGTACACTAATGAAAAACTGTTTTTT. Translation gives CASSVDGYTNEKLFF. The chain recombines TRBV9 with TRBJ1-4; D remains unclear. V shed 0 bases and J shed 2 bases, with 8 bases lying between them. This CDR3 comprises 15 residues. Germline V lookup: CDR1 SGDLS, CDR2 YYNGEE.

A remark on this clone: A junction boundary mismatches the germline segment, possibly from a read error. The CDR3 nucleotides are TGTGCTAGCAGCTTTGGCGGGGGGGCACAAGAGACCCAGTACTTC. Translating it yields CASSFGGGAQETQYF. This chain joins TRBV7-7 and TRBJ2-5; 9 nucleotides agree with TRBD2. Per germline, CDR1 SSHAT and CDR2 FNYEAQ (reference sequence). This CDR3 spans 15 amino acids. The whole variable domain, filled in from reference TRBV7-7 and TRBJ2-5, reads GAGVSQSPRYKVTKRGQDVTLRCDPISSHATLYWYQQALGQGPEFLTYFNYEAQPDKSGLPSDRFSAERPEGSISTLTIQRTEQRDSAMYRCASSFGGGAQETQYFGPGTRLLVL.

V and J are TRBV4-3 and TRBJ1-2, with TRBD1 matching over 8 bases. CDR3 length: 15 amino acids. Germline trimming cut 2 bases from V and 2 bases from J; bases unmatched to any gene: 4. Per germline, CDR1 LGHNA and CDR2 YSLEER. The CDR3 loop reads CASSQNRGINYGYTF. The CDR3 nucleotides read TGCGCCAGCAGCCAAAACAGGGGGATCAACTATGGCTACACCTTC.

The rearrangement joins TRBV10-3 to TRBJ1-3, with D possibly being TRBD1 (5 bases). The CDR3 totals 12 residues. Germline V CDR1 and CDR2: ENHRY, SYGVKD. V was cut by 9 bases and J by 2 bases, with 8 bases left in between. The chain's CDR3 is CAISGAGNTIYF. The CDR3 DNA reads as TGTGCCATTTCGGGGGCTGGAAACACCATATATTTT.

The chain combines TRBV2 with TRBJ2-3, with TRBD1 as a possible D gene (5 bases). From germline, CDR1 is SNHLY and CDR2 FYNNEI. The V and J ends lost 1 base and 6 bases respectively, with 11 bases between them. This CDR3 has 14 amino acids. CDR3 residues: CASSEGGGPDTQYF. The CDR3 DNA is TGTGCCAGCAGTGAAGGGGGCGGACCCGATACGCAGTATTTT.

As concerns this clone: At one boundary the junction diverges from the germline segment, which might be a read error. The rearrangement joins TRBV6-5 to TRBJ2-2; the D gene is possibly TRBD1 (6 bases). The germline V gene encodes CDR1 MNHEY and CDR2 SVGAGI. This CDR3 region has 13 residues. CDR3 sequence reads: CASRKVRAGALFF. In nucleotides, the CDR3 is TGTGCCAGCAGGAAAGTCCGGGCAGGGGCGCTGTTTTTT.

In this sample, this clone turned up a few times. The chain joins TRBV25-1 to TRBJ2-7; a possible D gene is TRBD1 (6 bases). The ends were cut back, 2 bases at V and 3 bases at J, with 14 bases in the middle. The CDR3 covers 15 residues. From germline, CDR1 is MGHDK and CDR2 SYGVNS. Here the CDR3 DNA reads TGTGCCAGCAGTGAAAGGGCAGGGGATAACTACGAGCAGTACTTC. Its translation is CASSERAGDNYEQYF.

The rearrangement joins TRBV6-5 to TRBJ2-7; D not certain. The V end lost 2 bases, the J end lost 6 bases, and 11 bases lay between the germline ends. The germline gives CDR1 MNHEY, CDR2 SVGAGI. The CDR3 spans 13 residues. CDR3 sequence (DNA): TGTGCCAGCAGTTACACGACATTCGCCGAGCAGTACTTC. Protein: CASSYTTFAEQYF.

The chain couples TRBV28 to TRBJ1-2; D is possibly TRBD1 (6 bases). Trimming removed 4 bases at V and 1 base at J, with 19 bases between. The CDR3 has 17 residues. Germline V CDR1 and CDR2: MDHEN, SYDVKM. DNA of the CDR3: TGTGCCAGCAGTTCCCTAGACCAGGGAGGGGGTAACTATGGCTACACCTTC. Translation: CASSSLDQGGGNYGYTF.

This clone was picked up one time. The chain carries TRBV11-3 and TRBJ1-1; the D is unclear. The CDR3 is 13 residues long. Germline-derived CDR1 and CDR2 are SGHNT and YENEEA. Trimming cost V 1 base and J 1 base, with 4 bases left between them. Here the CDR3 reads CASSLAGNTEAFF. DNA of the CDR3: TGTGCCAGCAGCTTAGCCGGGAACACTGAAGCTTTCTTT.

V usage is TRBV10-3 and J usage is TRBJ1-5; D may be TRBD1 (5 bases). V dropped 0 bases and J dropped 7 bases, with 10 bases sitting between them. The CDR3 has 14 residues. Germline V gives CDR1 ENHRY, CDR2 SYGVKD. The chain's CDR3 is CAISESTGAQPQHF. The CDR3 DNA reads as TGTGCCATCAGTGAGTCGACCGGGGCCCAGCCCCAGCATTTT.

This chain links TRBV6-5 with TRBJ1-1; no definite D call. Trimming cost V 5 bases and J 0 bases, with 13 bases left between them. Germline lookup yields CDR1 MNHEY and CDR2 SVGAGI. CDR3 length: 15 amino acids. CDR3 nucleotide sequence: TGTGCCAGCAGTCGGACGAGGTCCATGAACACTGAAGCTTTCTTT. The encoded protein is CASSRTRSMNTEAFF.

This sequence joins TRBV7-8 and TRBJ2-3; the D is unclear. Germline assignment: CDR1 SGHVS and CDR2 FQNEAQ. The length of the CDR3 is 12 residues. Trimming left V 6 bases short and J 6 bases short, with 10 bases between. In nucleotides, the CDR3 is TGTGCCAGCAGTTCCATAACCGATACGCAGTATTTT. This encodes CASSSITDTQYF.

This chain connects TRBV27 to TRBJ2-7; D is undetermined. V was pared by 5 bases and J by 6 bases, with 14 bases between. Germline V lookup: CDR1 MNHEY, CDR2 SMNVEV (reference sequence). The CDR3 spans 13 residues. In DNA form, the CDR3 reads TGTGCCAGCAGTCCCCCTCAAGCCCTCGAGCAGTACTTC. It codes for CASSPPQALEQYF.

The chain couples TRBV11-2 to TRBJ2-1; possibly TRBD1 for D (6 bases). CDR3 length equals 15 residues. With 3 bases removed from V and 4 bases from J, the gap between germline ends came to 13 bases. Germline V gene lookup returns CDR1 SGHAT and CDR2 FQNNGV. The CDR3 spells CASSFSSDRYNEQFF. The CDR3 region has the DNA TGTGCCAGCAGCTTCTCTTCGGACAGATACAATGAGCAGTTCTTC.

The chain carries TRBV11-2 and TRBJ2-1; maybe TRBD1 (6 bases). The V and J ends lost 3 bases and 0 bases respectively, with 9 bases between them. Germline V gene data show CDR1 as SGHAT and CDR2 as FQNNGV. The CDR3 length is 15 residues. Here the CDR3 reads CASSLRGSSYNEQFF. The CDR3, as DNA: TGTGCCAGCAGCTTGAGGGGGAGCTCCTACAATGAGCAGTTCTTC.

V and J are TRBV28 and TRBJ2-7; no reliable D call. Germline assignment: CDR1 MDHEN and CDR2 SYDVKM. The ends were cut back, 7 bases at V and 1 base at J, with 14 bases in the middle. This CDR3 spans 14 amino acids. CDR3: CASTLPARSYEQYF. CDR3 bases: TGTGCCAGCACCCTCCCCGCACGGTCCTACGAGCAGTACTTC.

The rearrangement uses TRBV10-3 and TRBJ1-2; weak D call: TRBD1 (6 bases). The V and J ends lost 9 bases and 0 bases respectively, with 17 bases between them. This CDR3 is built from 15 residues. Looked up from germline, CDR1 is ENHRY and CDR2 is SYGVKD. The chain's CDR3 is CAIHPGQYTNYGYTF. In DNA, the CDR3 is TGTGCCATACATCCAGGACAGTATACTAACTATGGCTACACCTTC.

The chain carries TRBV25-1 and TRBJ2-3; D might be TRBD1 or TRBD2, each matching 7 bases. The length of the CDR3 is 15 residues. CDR1 MGHDK and CDR2 SYGVNS come from the germline V gene. With 6 bases removed from V and 6 bases from J, the gap between germline ends came to 19 bases. For the CDR3, the DNA is TGTGCCAGCAGCACAGGGGACTACCCTCCGGATACGCAGTATTTT. This encodes CASSTGDYPPDTQYF. Based on the CDR3 plus reference TRBV25-1 and TRBJ2-3, the full variable domain is EADIYQTPRYLVIGTGKKITLECSQTMGHDKMYWYQQDPGMELHLIHYSYGVNSTEKGDLSSESTVSRIRTEHFPLTLESARPSHTSQYLCASSTGDYPPDTQYFGPGTRLTVL.

The table lists this clone with a count of one. V gene TRBV11-2 combines with J gene TRBJ2-2; TRBD1 agrees at 10 bases. The CDR3 totals 16 residues. CDR1 SGHAT and CDR2 FQNNGV come from the germline V gene. Trimming cost V 5 bases and J 7 bases; bases outside gene matches: 10. CDR3 sequence reads: CASSPDRGRIIGELFF. The CDR3 DNA sequence: TGTGCCAGCAGCCCCGACAGGGGGCGCATTATCGGGGAGCTGTTTTTT.

V is TRBV18 and J is TRBJ2-3; D is perhaps TRBD2 (7 bases). The CDR3 consists of 13 residues. Trimming pared 6 bases from V and 4 bases from J, leaving 11 bases between. Germline CDR1 KGHSH, CDR2 LQKENI. The CDR3: CASSPGGPDTQYF. The DNA of the CDR3 is TGTGCCAGCTCCCCGGGGGGCCCAGATACGCAGTATTTT. Combining the CDR3 with reference TRBV18 and TRBJ2-3 gives the whole variable domain NAGVMQNPRHLVRRRGQEARLRCSPMKGHSHVYWYRQLPEEGLKFMVYLQKENIIDESGMPKERFSAEFPKEGPSILRIQQVVRGDSAAYFCASSPGGPDTQYFGPGTRLTVL.

V gene TRBV6-1 combines with J gene TRBJ1-2, with a weak D call TRBD1 (5 bases). There are 13 residues in the CDR3. V was clipped by 1 base and J by 4 bases, with 7 bases between them. Germline V gene data show CDR1 as MNHNS and CDR2 as SASEGT. Here the CDR3 DNA reads TGTGCCAGCAGTGAAGAGGGGCTCTATGGCTACACCTTC. Encoded protein: CASSEEGLYGYTF.

This chain connects TRBV2 to TRBJ1-5, with D unresolved. Germline V gene lookup returns CDR1 SNHLY and CDR2 FYNNEI. Trimming removed 6 bases at V and 0 bases at J, with 3 bases between. This CDR3 has 12 residues. The CDR3 DNA sequence: TGTGCCAGCAGGTTTAGCAATCAGCCCCAGCATTTT. Its translation: CASRFSNQPQHF.

The chain employs TRBV13 and TRBJ2-1; 8 bases match TRBD1. The germline CDR1 and CDR2 sequences are PRHDT and FYEKMQ (reference sequence). V dropped 5 bases and J dropped 7; count of bases not matched to a gene: 16. The CDR3 covers 17 residues. The CDR3 spells CASSPEFGDRKTNEQFF. The CDR3 DNA is TGTGCCAGCAGCCCTGAATTTGGGGACAGGAAGACGAATGAGCAGTTCTTC.